These T cell receptor beta chains were read from a single sample in a study of spatial heterogeneity in lung cancer. Via MiXCR, TCRdb re-called the 5' RACE reads, giving one row per CDR3 protein. In the table there are roughly 120,000 distinct CDR3 sequences, 12% of which are singletons. This material consisted of PBMCs, taken at follow-up. Receptors were obtained from a male donor with early-stage non-small cell lung cancer. The CDR3 runs from the conserved cysteine through the conserved F or W. The D gene is left open where the match is weak. Where a row states a size, it is once, few, many or the class of an expanded clone; other rows omit it.

d_call	cdr3_length	v_call	clone_size	j_call	cdr3_aa	cdr3_nt
-	14	TRBV6-5	-	TRBJ1-6	CASSLSGANSPLHF	TGTGCCAGCAGCTTGTCGGGGGCGAATTCACCCCTCCACTTT
TRBD1	15	TRBV4-2	-	TRBJ2-7	CASSQDPGQNYEQYF	TGTGCCAGCAGCCAAGACCCGGGACAGAACTACGAGCAGTACTTC
-	13	TRBV20-1	few	TRBJ2-5	CSARPNGRETQYF	TGCAGTGCTAGACCGAATGGTCGAGAGACCCAGTACTTC
-	14	TRBV29-1	many	TRBJ1-2	CSVELRGLRYGYTF	TGCAGCGTTGAATTACGGGGTCTCAGATATGGCTACACCTTC
-	13	TRBV10-3	few	TRBJ2-7	CATRTAPAYEQYF	TGTGCCACCCGGACAGCGCCCGCCTACGAGCAGTACTTC
-	13	TRBV23-1	few	TRBJ2-7	CAILGEWTYEQYF	TGCGCCATACTAGGGGAGTGGACCTACGAGCAGTACTTC
TRBD1	15	TRBV12-3/TRBV12-4	-	TRBJ2-1	CASSRSGTAYNEQFF	TGTGCCAGCAGCCGTTCCGGGACAGCCTACAATGAGCAGTTCTTC
-	15	TRBV10-3	many	TRBJ1-3	CAISESRNSGNTIYF	TGTGCCATCAGTGAGTCCCGGAACTCTGGAAACACCATATATTTT
-	15	TRBV4-2	-	TRBJ2-3	CASSRDPARTDTQYF	TGTGCCAGCAGCCGCGACCCTGCTCGCACAGATACGCAGTATTTT
-	13	TRBV14	-	TRBJ2-2	CATGWANTGELFF	TGTGCCACCGGGTGGGCGAACACCGGGGAGCTGTTTTTT
-	14	TRBV5-1	few	TRBJ1-6	CASSSRESTSPLHF	TGCGCCAGCAGCTCCAGGGAGTCGACTTCACCCCTCCACTTT
-	13	TRBV18	-	TRBJ1-2	CASRIDRLYGYTF	TGTGCCAGTCGAATTGACAGACTCTATGGCTACACCTTC
-	14	TRBV3-1	-	TRBJ2-1	CASRDRDNYNEQFF	TGTGCCAGCAGAGATCGGGACAACTACAATGAGCAGTTCTTC
-	14	TRBV20-1	few	TRBJ1-6	CSARVRRWNSPLHF	TGCAGTGCTAGAGTAAGGCGTTGGAATTCACCCCTCCACTTT
-	16	TRBV4-2	-	TRBJ1-3	CASSPEPGGVGNTIYF	TGTGCCAGCAGCCCCGAACCCGGGGGCGTTGGAAACACCATATATTTT
-	13	TRBV6-1	-	TRBJ1-5	CASSLFFNQPQHF	TGTGCCAGCAGCCTATTCTTCAATCAGCCCCAGCATTTT
TRBD1	16	TRBV27	-	TRBJ1-4	CASSPYRGAANEKLFF	TGTGCCAGCAGCCCTTACAGGGGAGCGGCTAATGAAAAACTGTTTTTT
-	15	TRBV28	few	TRBJ1-6	CASGAPAFANSPLHF	TGTGCCAGCGGCGCCCCGGCATTCGCGAATTCACCCCTCCACTTT
TRBD1	15	TRBV5-1	-	TRBJ2-5	CASRRRDSYQETQYF	TGCGCCAGCAGACGCCGGGACAGTTACCAAGAGACCCAGTACTTC
-	18	TRBV6-2/TRBV6-3	-	TRBJ1-5	CASSSYREENFGNQPQHF	TGTGCCAGCAGTTCGTACAGGGAGGAGAATTTCGGCAATCAGCCCCAGCATTTT
-	14	TRBV29-1	many	TRBJ2-7	CSVVRDTSSYEQYF	TGCAGCGTAGTCCGGGACACGAGCTCCTACGAGCAGTACTTC
-	15	TRBV18	-	TRBJ1-1	CASSPGPMLNTEAFF	TGTGCCAGCTCACCAGGACCGATGTTGAACACTGAAGCTTTCTTT
-	16	TRBV20-1	-	TRBJ1-6	CSALPALTSYNSPLHF	TGCAGTGCTCTCCCGGCCCTGACCTCCTATAATTCACCCCTCCACTTT
-	14	TRBV15	-	TRBJ1-1	CATSMTGSYTEAFF	TGTGCCACCAGCATGACCGGGAGCTACACTGAAGCTTTCTTT
-	14	TRBV27	many	TRBJ2-7	CASSFTETSYEQYF	TGTGCCAGCAGTTTCACAGAGACTTCCTACGAGCAGTACTTC
-	15	TRBV27	many	TRBJ1-1	CASSLGGLVDTEAFF	TGTGCCAGCAGCCTTGGTGGGCTCGTGGACACTGAAGCTTTCTTT
-	15	TRBV7-2	many	TRBJ2-5	CASSLGGSSEETQYF	TGTGCCAGCAGCTTAGGAGGCTCGAGCGAAGAGACCCAGTACTTC
TRBD2	13	TRBV5-6	-	TRBJ2-7	CASSQRGPLEQYF	TGTGCCAGCAGCCAGCGGGGACCCCTCGAGCAGTACTTC
-	17	TRBV10-3	-	TRBJ2-1	CAISESTSTGKDNEQFF	TGTGCCATCAGTGAGTCGACTAGTACGGGAAAGGACAATGAGCAGTTCTTC
TRBD2	12	TRBV7-2	many	TRBJ2-1	CASSATSGGTFF	TGTGCCAGCAGCGCCACTAGCGGGGGGACGTTCTTC
TRBD1	14	TRBV20-1	-	TRBJ1-6	CSARKGQGNSPLHF	TGCAGTGCTAGAAAGGGACAGGGAAATTCACCCCTCCACTTT
TRBD1	15	TRBV5-1	few	TRBJ2-1	CASSTTGGDYNEQFF	TGCGCCAGCAGCACGACAGGGGGCGACTACAATGAGCAGTTCTTC
-	12	TRBV10-3	many	TRBJ2-3	CAISDSSDTQYF	TGTGCCATCAGTGATTCGTCAGATACGCAGTATTTT
-	15	TRBV7-9	-	TRBJ2-5	CASSSSQDIQETQYF	TGTGCCAGCAGCAGTTCCCAGGACATCCAAGAGACCCAGTACTTC
-	13	TRBV27	few	TRBJ2-3	CASSYARGDTQYF	TGTGCCAGCAGCTACGCACGGGGGGATACGCAGTATTTT
-	9	TRBV27	-	TRBJ2-1	CASSLTQFF	TGTGCCAGCAGTTTAACTCAGTTCTTC
TRBD2	15	TRBV6-2/TRBV6-3	-	TRBJ2-5	CASRNSGDPQETQYF	TGTGCCAGCAGAAACAGCGGGGATCCTCAAGAGACCCAGTACTTC
TRBD2	16	TRBV7-9	-	TRBJ2-1	CASSRTGTSFYNEQFF	TGTGCCAGCAGCCGAACCGGGACTAGTTTCTACAATGAGCAGTTCTTC
-	15	TRBV5-1	many	TRBJ2-5	CASSFSDPLRETQYF	TGCGCCAGCAGCTTTTCTGACCCGCTCAGAGAGACCCAGTACTTC
-	12	TRBV11-2	-	TRBJ1-5	CASSGTYQPQHF	TGTGCCAGCAGCGGTACCTACCAGCCCCAGCATTTT
-	11	TRBV12-3/TRBV12-4	many	TRBJ1-2	CASSRTGGYTF	TGTGCCAGCAGTCGTACAGGAGGCTACACCTTC
-	15	TRBV9	-	TRBJ1-6	CASSAGDSTNSPLHF	TGTGCCAGCAGCGCAGGAGACAGTACGAATTCACCCCTCCACTTT
TRBD1	15	TRBV10-3	many	TRBJ2-3	CAIRPGTGNTDTQYF	TGTGCCATCAGACCCGGGACAGGGAACACAGATACGCAGTATTTT
TRBD1	15	TRBV6-1	few	TRBJ2-7	CASSVFGQDPYEQYF	TGTGCCAGCAGTGTCTTCGGACAGGACCCCTACGAGCAGTACTTC
-	14	TRBV14	few	TRBJ2-7	CASSQGQVLGEQYF	TGTGCCAGCAGCCAAGGACAGGTGCTTGGGGAGCAGTACTTC
TRBD1	17	TRBV7-2	-	TRBJ1-6	CASSLAGTGGYNSPLHF	TGTGCCAGCAGCTTAGCGGGTACAGGGGGGTATAATTCACCCCTCCACTTT
-	17	TRBV5-1	-	TRBJ1-5	CASSLGPGTGLVQPQHF	TGCGCCAGCAGCTTGGGCCCAGGGACCGGGTTAGTTCAGCCCCAGCATTTT
-	15	TRBV5-1	-	TRBJ2-2	CASSSGSVGTGELFF	TGCGCCAGCAGCTCAGGGTCAGTAGGCACCGGGGAGCTGTTTTTT
-	13	TRBV6-2/TRBV6-3	-	TRBJ2-5	CASSYRYRETQYF	TGTGCCAGCAGTTACAGGTACCGGGAGACCCAGTACTTC